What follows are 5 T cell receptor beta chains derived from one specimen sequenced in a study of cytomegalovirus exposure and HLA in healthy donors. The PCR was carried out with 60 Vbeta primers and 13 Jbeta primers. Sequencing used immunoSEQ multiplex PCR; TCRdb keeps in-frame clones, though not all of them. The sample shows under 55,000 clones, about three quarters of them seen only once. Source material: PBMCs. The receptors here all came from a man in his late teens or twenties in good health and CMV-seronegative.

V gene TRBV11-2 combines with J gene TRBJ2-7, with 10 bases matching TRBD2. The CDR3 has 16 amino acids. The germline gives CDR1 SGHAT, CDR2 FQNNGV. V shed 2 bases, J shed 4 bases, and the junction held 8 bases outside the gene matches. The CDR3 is CASSLLSSGSWYEQYF. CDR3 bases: TGTGCCAGCAGCTTACTTTCTAGCGGGAGTTGGTACGAGCAGTACTTC.

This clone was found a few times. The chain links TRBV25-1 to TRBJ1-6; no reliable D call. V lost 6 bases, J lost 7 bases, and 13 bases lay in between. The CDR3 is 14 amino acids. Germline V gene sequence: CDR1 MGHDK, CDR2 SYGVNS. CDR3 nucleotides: TGTGCCAGCAGCCCTTCCCGGGTAAATTCACCCCTCCACTTT. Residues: CASSPSRVNSPLHF.

The CDR3 bases are TGTGCCAGCAGTGGAAGCGGGTCACACTACGAGCAGTACTTC. It codes for CASSGSGSHYEQYF. J is TRBJ2-7 and V is TRBV28; tentatively, D is TRBD2 (6 bases). The CDR3 sequence is 14 residues long. From germline, CDR1 is MDHEN and CDR2 SYDVKM. The V and J ends lost 5 bases and 3 bases respectively, with 14 bases between them.

The CDR3: CAWSDASRNTEAFF. As DNA, the CDR3 is TGTGCCTGGAGTGATGCCTCGAGGAACACTGAAGCTTTCTTT. The chain has TRBV30 and TRBJ1-1, with D unclear. Trimming took 1 base from V and 1 from J, leaving 10 bases between them. This CDR3 has 14 residues. Looked up from germline, CDR1 is GTSNPN and CDR2 is SVGIG (reference sequence).

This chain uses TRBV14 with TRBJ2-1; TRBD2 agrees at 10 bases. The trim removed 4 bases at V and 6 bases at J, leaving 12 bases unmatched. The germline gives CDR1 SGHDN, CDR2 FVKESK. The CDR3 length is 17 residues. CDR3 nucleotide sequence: TGTGCCAGCAGCCCGCGGGCCGGACTAGCGGACACCAATGAGCAGTTCTTC. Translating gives CASSPRAGLADTNEQFF.